What follows describes a single TCR beta chain. This entry is derived from a study of blood T cell repertoires in COVID-19. Study in general: Some COVID-19 samples were acute and others convalescent; all came from the United States, Italy and Spain. Sample material is recorded as cDNA or gDNA derived from T cells, B-cell-depleted T cells, or PBMCs.

V was shortened by 4 bases and J by 4 bases, with 13 bases between the two germline ends. The CDR3 length is 14 residues. Germline V CDR1 and CDR2: PRHDT, FYEKMQ (reference sequence). As handled by the study authors: Reference gene primer amplification in the assay estimated nucleated cell counts. Data came from immunoSEQ multiplex PCR; TCRdb stores just in-frame clones and leaves some out. V, J and clone size reflect that table, while D and trimming were determined from the DNA. The sample records 30,000 to 40,000 clones, around three quarters being singletons. The chain couples TRBV13 to TRBJ1-2; no reliable D call. Sequencing input: peripheral blood. The source of this sequence is a woman in her seventies with acute or convalescent COVID-19. Written as DNA, the CDR3 is TGTGCCAGCAGCTCCGACGGGGAAACCTATGGCTACACCTTC. This codes for CASSSDGETYGYTF. Using reference TRBV13 and TRBJ1-2 for the parts outside the CDR3, the full variable domain is AAGVIQSPRHLIKEKRETATLKCYPIPRHDTVYWYQQGPGQDPQFLISFYEKMQSDKGSIPDRFSAQQFSDYHSELNMSSLELGDSALYFCASSSDGETYGYTFGSGTRLTVV.